The source of this TCR beta chain is a study of T cell responses to AZD1222 COVID-19 vaccine. Study overall: The analysis combined second doses at about 4 or about 12 weeks.

Whole-study findings and limits: Baseline antibody screening turned up just six seropositive AZD1222 recipients. After two AZD1222 doses, spike-specific TCR breadth and depth rose versus day 0.

Germline lookup yields CDR1 LNHDA and CDR2 SQIVND (reference sequence). The CDR3 runs to 18 residues. V was clipped by 1 base and J by 0 bases, with 17 bases between them. About this clone: Its target is unknown.

Libraries were prepared by immunoSEQ multiplex PCR; TCRdb keeps only in-frame clonotypes and omits some of them. The sample has roughly 150,000 clones, roughly 91% seen once. The chain joins TRBV19 to TRBJ2-3; possible D gene TRBD2, 6 bases. This specimen was peripheral blood, taken on day 0 of AZD1222 vaccination. The source of this sequence is an adult in good health. The CDR3 nucleotides are TGTGCCAGTAGTATAGCTAGCACTAGCCAGCTTAGCACAGATACGCAGTATTTT. It codes for CASSIASTSQLSTDTQYF.